A selection of T cell receptor beta chains follows, all from one sample in a study of blood T cell repertoires in COVID-19. Repertoires were generated with immunoSEQ multiplex PCR, while TCRdb's copy carries only in-frame clones and drops some. The table shows just under 350,000 clones, with 80% to 90% occurring only once. The material sequenced was peripheral blood. Receptors were obtained from a man aged 25-45 years with active or convalescent COVID-19. The CDR3 runs from the conserved cysteine through the conserved F or W. The D gene is left open where the match is weak. Clone size is shown for a subset of rows, as once, few, many or a class of expanded clone.

J | V | size | D | DNA | CDR3
TRBJ1-5 | TRBV6-2/TRBV6-3 | . | . | TGTGCCAGCAGCGCGAGCATGGAGCCCCAGCATTTT | CASSASMEPQHF
TRBJ2-3 | TRBV28 | once | TRBD2 | TGTGCCAGCAGTCCATCACTAGCGGGAATGGCAGATACGCAGTATTTT | CASSPSLAGMADTQYF
TRBJ1-5 | TRBV4-2 | few | . | TGTGCCAGCAGCCAGACGGGGGGAACTAGCAATCAGCCCCAGCATTTT | CASSQTGGTSNQPQHF
TRBJ1-5 | TRBV10-2 | once | . | TGCGCCAGCAGTGAGGGGGCCGGCAATCAGCCCCAGCATTTT | CASSEGAGNQPQHF
TRBJ2-1 | TRBV27 | once | TRBD2 | TGTGCCAGCAGTTTGTTTCGTGCTAGCGGGCCCCTCGTCAATGAGCAGTTCTTC | CASSLFRASGPLVNEQFF
TRBJ2-2 | TRBV7-9 | . | TRBD2 | TGTGCCAGCAGCGCTTCTAGCGGTACCGGGGAGCTGTTTTTT | CASSASSGTGELFF
TRBJ2-7 | TRBV4-3 | . | TRBD2 | TGCGCCAGCAGCCGCGGGGGGACCGCAGGGGAGCAGTACTTC | CASSRGGTAGEQYF
TRBJ2-7 | TRBV28 | . | TRBD2 | TGTGCCAGCAGAACTACCGGGACTAGTGCATCCCACGAGCAGTACTTC | CASRTTGTSASHEQYF
TRBJ2-7 | TRBV9 | . | TRBD1 | TGTGCCAGCAGCGGGACAGGGGTGGGCGAGCAGTACTTC | CASSGTGVGEQYF
TRBJ1-2 | TRBV7-2 | . | TRBD1 | TGTGCCAGCAGCTTAGGGGGGACAGGGGGGACTTATGGCTACACCTTC | CASSLGGTGGTYGYTF
TRBJ1-2 | TRBV28 | . | TRBD1 | TGTGCCAGCAGTTTAAGGGACAGGGAGGGTGGCTACACCTTC | CASSLRDREGGYTF
TRBJ2-4 | TRBV6-2/TRBV6-3 | . | . | TGTGCCAGCAGCCCAATCGACAGGCTAGCCAAAAACATTCAGTACTTC | CASSPIDRLAKNIQYF
TRBJ1-2 | TRBV5-1 | . | . | TGCGCCAGCAGTCTACAACAGAGTAACTATGGCTACACCTTC | CASSLQQSNYGYTF
TRBJ1-1 | TRBV11-1 | . | TRBD1 | TGTGCCAGCAGCTTGGACAGGGACGACACTGAAGCTTTCTTT | CASSLDRDDTEAFF
TRBJ1-6 | TRBV4-2 | . | TRBD1 | TGTGCCAGCAGCCAAGCCCAGGGACAGGGTTATTCACCCCTCCACTTT | CASSQAQGQGYSPLHF
TRBJ1-1 | TRBV5-1 | once | TRBD1 | TGCGCCAGCAGCTTTGGGACAGTGAACACTGAAGCTTTCTTT | CASSFGTVNTEAFF
TRBJ1-5 | TRBV6-5 | . | . | TGTGCCAGCAGTTACTCGGGCCAGGCCCAGCATTTT | CASSYSGQAQHF
TRBJ2-2 | TRBV5-4 | . | . | TGTGCCAGCAGCTTTTTCGGGGACACCGGGGAGCTGTTTTTT | CASSFFGDTGELFF
TRBJ1-2 | TRBV21-1 | . | . | TGTGCCAGCAGCTCCACAGGGAGTTTCTATGGCTACACCTACGTCTCCGGCTACACCTTC | CASSSTGSFYGYTYVSGYTF
TRBJ1-4 | TRBV11-3 | once | . | TGTGCCAGCAGCTTAGGCGGAAACGATGAAAAACTGTTTTTT | CASSLGGNDEKLFF
TRBJ1-2 | TRBV7-2 | . | TRBD1 | TGTGCCAGCAGCTTAGCAGGGACAGGGAACTATGGCCACACCTTC | CASSLAGTGNYGHTF
TRBJ2-7 | TRBV6-6 | . | TRBD2 | TGTGCCAGCAGTTACCAGCGGGAGGGCTACGAGCAGTACTTC | CASSYQREGYEQYF
TRBJ2-7 | TRBV3-1/TRBV3-2 | . | . | TGTGCCAGCAGCCAAGATCTACCCTCCGAGCAGTACTTC | CASSQDLPSEQYF
TRBJ2-7 | TRBV29-1 | . | TRBD1 | TGCAGCGGAGGACAGGGGTTCGACGAGCAGTACTTC | CSGGQGFDEQYF
TRBJ2-3 | TRBV9 | . | TRBD2 | TGTGCCAGCAGCGTATCTAGCGGGGGGACAGATACGCAGTATTTT | CASSVSSGGTDTQYF
TRBJ2-7 | TRBV7-9 | . | . | TGTGCCAGCAGCTTCAGCGACGAGCAGTACTTC | CASSFSDEQYF
TRBJ2-2 | TRBV5-4 | once | TRBD2 | TGTGCCAGCAGCTTGGGGACTAGGTGGAGGCCCGGGGAGCTGTTTTTT | CASSLGTRWRPGELFF